Listed below are T cell receptor beta chains from one sample, sequenced in a study of cytotoxic CD8 clonotypes in ibrutinib-treated CLL. The protocol was immunoSEQ multiplex PCR, while the TCRdb copy is restricted to in-frame clones and leaves out a portion. The top ten clones hold about 20% of a sample with about 56,000 clones, 50% to 70% of them seen once. The sample here was PBMCs, taken after 24 months of ibrutinib treatment. Receptors were obtained from a human donor with chronic lymphocytic leukemia. Each CDR3 is given with its conserved first and last residue. A D gene is named only where the DNA matches it firmly. Size values are once, few and many counts, or a class for expanded clones, and some rows have none.

v_gene	abundance	j_gene	d_gene	CDR3aa	CDR3nt
TRBV29-1	few	TRBJ2-5	NA	CSVPRTQETQYF	TGCAGCGTCCCGAGGACCCAAGAGACCCAGTACTTC
TRBV6-4	NA	TRBJ1-2	NA	CASSPTGANYGYTF	TGTGCCAGCAGTCCAACGGGGGCTAACTATGGCTACACCTTC
TRBV5-6	NA	TRBJ1-1	NA	CASSLELMTEAFF	TGTGCCAGCAGCTTGGAGCTAATGACTGAAGCTTTCTTT
TRBV9	NA	TRBJ2-5	TRBD1	CASSLQGVPSFQYF	TGTGCCAGCAGTTTACAGGGGGTTCCCTCCTTCCAGTACTTC
TRBV19	medium-sized	TRBJ2-7	TRBD2	CASSIGGSGEYEQYF	TGTGCCAGTAGTATAGGAGGCAGCGGGGAGTACGAGCAGTACTTC
TRBV2	few	TRBJ1-5	NA	CASSEWVKRNQPQHF	TGTGCCAGCAGTGAATGGGTAAAGCGCAATCAGCCCCAGCATTTT
TRBV7-9	NA	TRBJ1-2	NA	CASSLVETGSRYGYTF	TGTGCCAGCAGCTTAGTAGAAACCGGGAGTCGGTATGGCTACACCTTC
TRBV28	NA	TRBJ1-3	NA	CASSFPLTGNTIYF	TGTGCCAGCAGTTTCCCCTTAACTGGAAACACCATATATTTT
TRBV27	NA	TRBJ2-2	NA	CASSTVRGRTGELFF	TGTGCCAGCAGCACCGTAAGGGGGAGGACCGGGGAGCTGTTTTTT
TRBV15	NA	TRBJ1-1	NA	CATSTGGRYTEAFF	TGTGCCACCAGTACCGGAGGGAGGTACACTGAAGCTTTCTTT
TRBV5-6	NA	TRBJ2-1	TRBD2	CASSFFSGWAPHEQFF	TGTGCCAGCAGCTTTTTTAGCGGGTGGGCTCCGCATGAGCAGTTCTTC
TRBV7-8	NA	TRBJ1-5	NA	CASSAPVGQPQHF	TGTGCCAGCAGCGCACCCGTCGGTCAGCCCCAGCATTTT
TRBV7-6	few	TRBJ2-1	TRBD2	CASSLRRDYYNEQFF	TGTGCCAGCAGCTTACGGCGGGACTACTACAATGAGCAGTTCTTC
TRBV7-6	once	TRBJ2-2	NA	CASSWGGQNTGELFF	TGTGCCAGCAGCTGGGGGGGCCAGAACACCGGGGAGCTGTTTTTT
TRBV14	NA	TRBJ2-1	NA	CASSQLRAFWVNEQFF	TGTGCCAGCAGCCAACTCAGGGCCTTCTGGGTAAATGAGCAGTTCTTC
TRBV27	few	TRBJ2-1	NA	CASSLSGNNNEQFF	TGTGCCAGCAGTTTATCCGGCAACAACAATGAGCAGTTCTTC
TRBV11-3	few	TRBJ2-3	TRBD1	CASSLGTGSDTQYF	TGTGCCAGCAGCTTAGGGACAGGGTCGGATACGCAGTATTTT
TRBV7-9	NA	TRBJ2-7	NA	CASSPAWTYEQYF	TGTGCCAGCAGCCCAGCTTGGACCTACGAGCAGTACTTC
TRBV7-9	NA	TRBJ2-1	NA	CASDQDRTGDNEQFF	TGTGCCAGTGATCAAGACAGGACGGGCGACAATGAGCAGTTCTTC